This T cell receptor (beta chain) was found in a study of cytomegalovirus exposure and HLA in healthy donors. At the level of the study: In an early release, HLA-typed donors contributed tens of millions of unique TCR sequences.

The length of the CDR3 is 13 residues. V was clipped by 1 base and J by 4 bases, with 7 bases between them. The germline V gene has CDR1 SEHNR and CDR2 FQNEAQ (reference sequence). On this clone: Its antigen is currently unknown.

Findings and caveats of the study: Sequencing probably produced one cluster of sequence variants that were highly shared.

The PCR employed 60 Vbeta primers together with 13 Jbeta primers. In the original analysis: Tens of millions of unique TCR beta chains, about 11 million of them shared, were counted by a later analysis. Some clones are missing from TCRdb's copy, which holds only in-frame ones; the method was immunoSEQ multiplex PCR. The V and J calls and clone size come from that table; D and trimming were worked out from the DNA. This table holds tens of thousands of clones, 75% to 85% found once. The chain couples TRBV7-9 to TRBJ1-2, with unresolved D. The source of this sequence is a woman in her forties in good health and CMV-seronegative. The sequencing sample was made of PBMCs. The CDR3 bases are TGTGCCAGCAGCTTAGTTGAGTTCTATGGCTACACCTTC. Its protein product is CASSLVEFYGYTF.